Shown below are 10 T cell receptor beta chains from a single sample sequenced in a study of control samples from healthy donors and cancer patients. Profiled with immunoSEQ multiplex PCR; TCRdb holds only in-frame clones, not every one. Among 79,000 or so clones listed, around 90% were seen once. Input material: PBMCs. Receptor source: a woman aged 50 to 65 with colorectal cancer.

The CDR3, as DNA: TGTGCCTCTATCAGCCAGGGGAACTATGGCTACACCTTC. Translation: CASISQGNYGYTF. J is TRBJ1-2 and V is TRBV30, with D possibly matching TRBD1 (6 bases). Trimming removed 7 bases from V and 2 bases from J, with 14 bases in between. This CDR3 region has 13 residues. Germline CDR1 and CDR2: GTSNPN and SVGIG (reference sequence). The full variable domain, completed using reference TRBV30 and TRBJ1-2, is SQTIHQWPATLVQPVGSPLSLECTVEGTSNPNLYWYRQAAGRGLQLLFYSVGIGQISSEVPQNLSASRPQDRQFILSSKKLLLSDSGFYLCASISQGNYGYTFGSGTRLTVV.

The rearrangement uses TRBV6-1 and TRBJ1-4; 8 positions match TRBD1. Per the germline V gene, CDR1 is MNHNS and CDR2 is SASEGT. This CDR3 has 15 residues. With V trimmed by 3 bases and J by 7 bases, 7 bases remained unmatched. The CDR3 DNA follows: TGTGCCAGCAGTGATGCGACAGGGGAGGCTGAAAAACTGTTTTTT. Its protein is CASSDATGEAEKLFF.

The gene calls are TRBV12-3 or TRBV12-4 and TRBJ2-2; D is perhaps TRBD1 (6 bases). Trimming stripped 6 bases from V and 6 bases from J, with 8 bases between. The CDR3 is made up of 12 amino acids. The CDR3 here is CASSPGAGELFF. DNA of the CDR3: TGTGCCAGCAGCCCAGGGGCCGGGGAGCTGTTTTTT.

V usage is TRBV7-9 and J usage is TRBJ2-1, with D perhaps TRBD1 or TRBD2 (5 bases each). This CDR3 contains 15 residues. Trimming pared 2 bases from V and 4 bases from J, leaving 12 bases between. Looked up from germline, CDR1 is SEHNR and CDR2 is FQNEAQ (reference sequence). The CDR3 DNA reads TGTGCCAGCAGCTTAAGGGGACCCATATACAATGAGCAGTTCTTC. The encoded protein is CASSLRGPIYNEQFF.

The chain recombines TRBV3-1 (or the pseudogene TRBV3-2) with TRBJ1-4; tentatively, D is TRBD1 (6 bases). V shed 0 bases and J shed 11 bases, with 13 bases lying between them. This CDR3 region has 14 residues. From germline, CDR1 is LGHDT and CDR2 YNNKEL (reference sequence). In nucleotides, the CDR3 is TGTGCCAGCAGCCAAGAAGATAGGGGGGGGAAACTGTTTTTT. Translated, it gives CASSQEDRGGKLFF.

This chain links TRBV5-8 with TRBJ2-1, with TRBD1 matching over 7 bases. Germline V gene data show CDR1 as SGHTS and CDR2 as YDEGEE. J lost 2 bases, V lost 4 bases, and 9 bases had no gene match. The CDR3 has 16 residues. CDR3 loop: CASSLRIGGAYNEQFF. The CDR3 nucleotides read TGTGCCAGCAGCCTTAGAATAGGGGGCGCCTACAATGAGCAGTTCTTC.

The chain is built from TRBV18 and TRBJ2-4; TRBD1 aligns across 9 bases. The germline V gene has CDR1 KGHSH and CDR2 LQKENI. The trim removed 6 bases at V and 2 bases at J, leaving 5 bases unmatched. The CDR3 contains 15 residues. The CDR3 nucleotides are TGTGCCAGCTCTCTGGGACAGGGTTCCAAAAACATTCAGTACTTC. Translating gives CASSLGQGSKNIQYF. Supplemented by reference TRBV18 and TRBJ2-4, the full variable domain reads NAGVMQNPRHLVRRRGQEARLRCSPMKGHSHVYWYRQLPEEGLKFMVYLQKENIIDESGMPKERFSAEFPKEGPSILRIQQVVRGDSAAYFCASSLGQGSKNIQYFGAGTRLSVL.

The chain uses TRBV3-1 (or the pseudogene TRBV3-2) and TRBJ1-6, with 7 positions matching TRBD1. The CDR3 length is 15 residues. Germline V CDR1 and CDR2: LGHDT, YNNKEL (reference sequence). V lost 1 base and J lost 7; bases outside the gene matches: 4. Written as DNA, the CDR3 is TGTGCCAGCAGCCAAGGACAACAGGGGAATTCACCCCTCCACTTT. Its translation: CASSQGQQGNSPLHF.

V gene TRBV5-1 combines with J gene TRBJ2-6; D could derive from TRBD1 or TRBD2 (5 bases each). Trimming removed 0 bases at V and 12 bases at J, with 19 bases between. The germline V gene encodes CDR1 SGHRS and CDR2 YFSETQ. CDR3 length: 16 residues. The CDR3 coding sequence is TGCGCCAGCAGCTTGGTCGGGACGGGTCACGGTCTCGTCCTGACTTTC. It is translated as CASSLVGTGHGLVLTF. Using reference TRBV5-1 and TRBJ2-6 for the parts outside the CDR3, the full variable domain is KAGVTQTPRYLIKTRGQQVTLSCSPISGHRSVSWYQQTPGQGLQFLFEYFSETQRNKGNFPGRFSGRQFSNSRSEMNVSTLELGDSALYLCASSLVGTGHGLVLTFGAGSRLTVL.

The V gene is TRBV7-9, the J gene TRBJ1-5, with 8 positions matching TRBD1. The V gene end was trimmed by 6 bases and the J gene end by 2 bases; junction bases not matched to a gene: 6. The CDR3 has 15 amino acids. Germline CDR1 is SEHNR and CDR2 is FQNEAQ (reference sequence). CDR3 amino acids: CASSPDRVGNQPQHF. The CDR3 DNA follows: TGTGCCAGCAGTCCGGACAGGGTCGGCAATCAGCCCCAGCATTTT.